Listed below are T cell receptor beta chains from one sample, sequenced in a study of blood T cell repertoires in COVID-19. The table came from immunoSEQ multiplex PCR; TCRdb's copy has only in-frame clones and leaves some out. The repertoire holds 150,000 to 200,000 clones, with approximately 87% as singletons. The source material was peripheral blood. Source of these receptors: a man aged 35 to 55 with active or convalescent COVID-19. The CDR3 runs from the conserved cysteine through the conserved F or W. Fields, in order: J gene, clone size, D gene, V gene, CDR3 protein, CDR3 DNA. D genes are given only for firm matches. Size is omitted from some rows. Given values are once, few, many or a class for expanded clones.

J: TRBJ2-2
size: NA
D: TRBD2
V: TRBV5-1
CDR3: CASSPASGGVAGELFF
DNA: TGCGCCAGCAGCCCCGCTAGCGGGGGAGTAGCCGGGGAGCTGTTTTTT

J: TRBJ1-2
size: NA
D: NA
V: TRBV5-4
CDR3: CASSLGRGGGYTF
DNA: TGTGCCAGCAGCTTGGGCAGGGGTGGAGGCTACACCTTC

J: TRBJ2-7
size: few
D: TRBD1
V: TRBV30
CDR3: CAWERQGDPLEQYF
DNA: TGTGCCTGGGAAAGACAGGGAGATCCACTCGAGCAGTACTTC

J: TRBJ2-7
size: once
D: NA
V: TRBV5-4
CDR3: CASLRDSTYEQYF
DNA: TGTGCCAGCCTCCGGGACTCCACCTACGAGCAGTACTTC

J: TRBJ1-6
size: NA
D: NA
V: TRBV6-5
CDR3: CASHDGQRSWSPLHF
DNA: TGTGCCAGCCACGACGGACAGCGTTCTTGGTCACCCCTCCACTTT

J: TRBJ2-5
size: NA
D: TRBD1
V: TRBV4-1
CDR3: CASSQPTGGQETQYF
DNA: TGCGCCAGCAGCCAACCCACAGGGGGACAAGAGACCCAGTACTTC

J: TRBJ2-5
size: NA
D: NA
V: TRBV19
CDR3: CASSGSGQETQYF
DNA: TGTGCCAGTAGTGGCAGCGGACAAGAGACCCAGTACTTC

J: TRBJ1-1
size: NA
D: NA
V: TRBV7-9
CDR3: CASSLIGRVNTEAFF
DNA: TGTGCCAGCAGCTTAATAGGCAGGGTAAACACTGAAGCTTTCTTT

J: TRBJ2-6
size: NA
D: TRBD2
V: TRBV5-1
CDR3: CASSSGGGGANVLTF
DNA: TGCGCCAGCAGCAGCGGGGGTGGTGGGGCCAACGTCCTGACTTTC

J: TRBJ1-2
size: NA
D: TRBD1
V: TRBV2
CDR3: CASSENWDRVKGYGYTF
DNA: TGTGCCAGCAGTGAAAATTGGGACAGGGTAAAGGGCTATGGCTACACCTTC

J: TRBJ2-2
size: NA
D: NA
V: TRBV7-3
CDR3: CASSLTRQGGLTGELFF
DNA: TGTGCCAGCAGCTTAACGAGGCAGGGAGGTCTCACCGGGGAGCTGTTTTTT

J: TRBJ1-2
size: NA
D: TRBD1
V: TRBV28
CDR3: CASSPHKDRGYGYTF
DNA: TGTGCCAGCAGCCCACACAAAGACAGGGGCTATGGCTACACCTTC

J: TRBJ2-4
size: few
D: TRBD1
V: TRBV27
CDR3: CASSPGQGAVSLWLDKNIQYF
DNA: TGTGCCAGCAGTCCAGGACAGGGGGCAGTGTCGCTTTGGTTAGACAAAAACATTCAGTACTTC

J: TRBJ2-7
size: NA
D: TRBD1
V: TRBV28
CDR3: CAIGTGTSYEQYF
DNA: TGTGCCATTGGGACAGGCACATCCTACGAGCAGTACTTC

J: TRBJ2-7
size: NA
D: TRBD2
V: TRBV30
CDR3: CAFMGLAGAFNSYEQYF
DNA: TGTGCCTTTATGGGGTTAGCGGGGGCCTTCAACTCCTACGAGCAGTACTTC

J: TRBJ2-5
size: once
D: TRBD2
V: TRBV7-2
CDR3: CASSNTAGGRETQYF
DNA: TGTGCCAGCAGCAACACGGCGGGGGGGCGGGAGACCCAGTACTTC

J: TRBJ1-5
size: many
D: TRBD1
V: TRBV12-3/TRBV12-4
CDR3: CASRGTGNQPQHF
DNA: TGTGCCAGCAGGGGGACAGGGAATCAGCCCCAGCATTTT

J: TRBJ1-4
size: NA
D: NA
V: TRBV6-1
CDR3: CASSEGRSNEKLFF
DNA: TGTGCCAGCAGTGAAGGACGGAGTAATGAAAAACTGTTTTTT

J: TRBJ2-7
size: NA
D: TRBD2
V: TRBV6-5
CDR3: CASSPSGGRYEQYF
DNA: TGTGCCAGCAGTCCTAGCGGGGGAAGGTACGAGCAGTACTTC

J: TRBJ2-7
size: NA
D: TRBD1
V: TRBV7-9
CDR3: CASSLWGQETYEQYF
DNA: TGTGCCAGCAGCTTATGGGGACAGGAGACCTACGAGCAGTACTTC

J: TRBJ2-3
size: NA
D: TRBD2
V: TRBV6-1
CDR3: CASSEFAGGGDTQYF
DNA: TGTGCCAGCAGTGAATTTGCGGGGGGCGGGGATACGCAGTATTTT

J: TRBJ1-2
size: NA
D: TRBD1
V: TRBV3-1/TRBV3-2
CDR3: CASSQDGTGTLANYGYTF
DNA: TGTGCCAGCAGCCAAGATGGGACAGGCACACTAGCTAACTATGGCTACACCTTC

J: TRBJ1-3
size: NA
D: NA
V: TRBV3-1/TRBV3-2
CDR3: CASSQQGSGNTIYF
DNA: TGTGCCAGCAGCCAACAGGGTTCTGGAAACACCATATATTTT

J: TRBJ2-1
size: NA
D: NA
V: TRBV18
CDR3: CASSPRAGLDADEQFF
DNA: TGTGCCAGCTCACCACGGGCCGGACTTGACGCCGATGAGCAGTTCTTC

J: TRBJ2-2
size: NA
D: NA
V: TRBV27
CDR3: CASSFTGDWGGELFF
DNA: TGTGCCAGCAGTTTCACCGGGGATTGGGGCGGGGAGCTGTTTTTT

J: TRBJ1-1
size: NA
D: TRBD1
V: TRBV5-1
CDR3: CASSSQGPTEAFF
DNA: TGCGCCAGCAGCTCACAGGGGCCCACTGAAGCTTTCTTT

J: TRBJ1-5
size: NA
D: NA
V: TRBV3-1/TRBV3-2
CDR3: CASSQDAAGQPQHF
DNA: TGTGCCAGCAGCCAAGATGCGGCGGGACAGCCCCAGCATTTT

J: TRBJ2-7
size: NA
D: TRBD2
V: TRBV5-4
CDR3: CASSERGGARSYEQYF
DNA: TGTGCCAGCAGCGAGCGGGGGGGGGCGCGCTCCTACGAGCAGTACTTC

J: TRBJ2-7
size: NA
D: TRBD1
V: TRBV30
CDR3: CAWSTTGGGYEQYF
DNA: TGTGCCTGGAGTACGACAGGGGGGGGCTACGAGCAGTACTTC